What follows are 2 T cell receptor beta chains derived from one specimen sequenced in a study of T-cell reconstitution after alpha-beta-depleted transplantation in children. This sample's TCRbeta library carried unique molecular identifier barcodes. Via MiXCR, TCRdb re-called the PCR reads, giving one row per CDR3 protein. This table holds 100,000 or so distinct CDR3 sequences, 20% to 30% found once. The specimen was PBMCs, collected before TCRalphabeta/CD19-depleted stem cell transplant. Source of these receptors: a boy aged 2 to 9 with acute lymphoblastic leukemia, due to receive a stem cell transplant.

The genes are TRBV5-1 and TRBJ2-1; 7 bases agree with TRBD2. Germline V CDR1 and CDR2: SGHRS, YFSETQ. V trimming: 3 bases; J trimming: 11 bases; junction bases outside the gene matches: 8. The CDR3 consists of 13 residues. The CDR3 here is CASSSGLGDKQFF. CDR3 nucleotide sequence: TGCGCCAGCAGCTCAGGACTAGGGGATAAGCAGTTCTTC.

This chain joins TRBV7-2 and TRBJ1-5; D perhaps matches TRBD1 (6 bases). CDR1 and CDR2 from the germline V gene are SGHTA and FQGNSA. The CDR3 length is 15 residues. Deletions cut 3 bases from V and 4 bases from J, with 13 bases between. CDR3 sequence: CASSLIGGGNQPQHF. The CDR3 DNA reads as TGTGCCAGCAGCTTGATAGGGGGTGGGAATCAGCCCCAGCATTTT. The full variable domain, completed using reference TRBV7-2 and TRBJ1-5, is GAGVSQSPSNKVTEKGKDVELRCDPISGHTALYWYRQSLGQGLEFLIYFQGNSAPDKSGLPSDRFSAERTGGSVSTLTIQRTQQEDSAVYLCASSLIGGGNQPQHFGDGTRLSIL.